These T cell receptor beta chains were read from a single sample in a study of T cell responses to AZD1222 COVID-19 vaccine. Sequenced by immunoSEQ multiplex PCR; TCRdb stores in-frame clones only, minus some. This sample has around 110,000 clones, with approximately 84% found just once. The specimen comprised peripheral blood, sampled on day 0 of AZD1222 vaccination. Receptor source: an adult in good health. Each CDR3 is given with its conserved first and last residue. Fields, in order: D gene, clone size, J gene, V gene, CDR3 DNA, CDR3 protein. The D gene is left open where the match is weak. Size tells how often a clone was seen (once, few, many) or the class of an expanded clone, and some rows leave it out.

. . TRBJ2-7 TRBV6-5 TGTGCCAGCCGGGACGGCTCCTACGAGCAGTACTTC CASRDGSYEQYF
. . TRBJ1-2 TRBV4-2 TGTGCCAGCAGCCAAGAAGAGACAGGTACTAACTATGGCTACACCTTC CASSQEETGTNYGYTF
. . TRBJ1-6 TRBV2 TGTGCCAGCAGTGAAAGGGACGGAGGGAGTAATTCACCCCTCCACTTT CASSERDGGSNSPLHF
. . TRBJ2-2 TRBV5-8 TGTGCCAGCAGCTTGGGATCTCTCGGCGGGGAGCTGTTTTTT CASSLGSLGGELFF
. . TRBJ2-6 TRBV28 TGTGCCAGCACCCAGGGGGGGGCGCCTGGGGCCAACGTCCTGACTTTC CASTQGGAPGANVLTF
TRBD1 . TRBJ1-1 TRBV28 TGTGCCAGCAGCGGCCTGACAGGGGTAAAAACTGAAGCTTTCTTT CASSGLTGVKTEAFF
TRBD1 . TRBJ1-2 TRBV19 TGTGCCAGTAGTATGGGGGACAGAAAAGACTATGGCTACACCTTC CASSMGDRKDYGYTF
TRBD2 . TRBJ2-3 TRBV10-3 TGTGCCATCAGTGACCGTACTAGCGGTCGCACAGATACGCAGTATTTT CAISDRTSGRTDTQYF
TRBD1 . TRBJ1-2 TRBV6-4 TGTGCCAGCAGTGAAGGGGGCGCGGGCTATGGCTACACCTTC CASSEGGAGYGYTF
. . TRBJ2-2 TRBV6-5 TGTGCCAGCGGGGGGCAGGGTATTGGCGGGGAGCTGTTTTTT CASGGQGIGGELFF
. . TRBJ2-5 TRBV25-1 TGTGCCAGCAGGGAGGAGACCCAGTACTTC CASREETQYF
TRBD2 . TRBJ2-1 TRBV28 TGTGCCAGCAGCCCGGGACTAGCGTACAATGAGCAGTTCTTC CASSPGLAYNEQFF
TRBD1 once TRBJ2-7 TRBV25-1 TGTGCCAGCGGCCCAGCCGACAGGGTCTACGAGCAGTACTTC CASGPADRVYEQYF
TRBD1 . TRBJ2-2 TRBV19 TGTGCCAGTAGTAGGACAGGGGGCTTCACCGGGGAGCTGTTTTTT CASSRTGGFTGELFF